This T cell receptor (beta chain) was recovered during a study of T cells in Graves' hyperthyroidism and ophthalmopathy. Background on the study: Sampling of peripheral blood happened at initial diagnosis, prior to any treatment.

The CDR3 regions of TCR beta were amplified from RNA transcripts. The HTBI primer set was used in a first-round RT-PCR of the TCR CDR3. In TCRdb, the multiplex PCR reads were re-called with MiXCR into one record per CDR3 protein. The data contain a few hundred thousand distinct CDR3 sequences, under 15% of them singletons. This CDR3 has 16 amino acids. Germline V gene sequence: CDR1 MNHEY, CDR2 SMNVEV (reference sequence). V shed 2 bases, J shed 1 base, and the junction held 3 bases outside the gene matches. There are many counts of this clonotype. What it binds is unknown. Diagnosis of hyperthyroidism was new in patients aged 18 to 65, and its duration was under 2 months. The study's findings and limits: Appearing also in blood were most of the thyroid clonotypes expanded above 0.001.

The sequenced material came from blood. The rearrangement joins TRBV27 to TRBJ2-1; TRBD2 agrees at 9 bases. This sequence was found in a woman aged 25-40 years with Graves' hyperthyroidism. This CDR3 reads CASSLAAGGSYNEQFF. CDR3 coding DNA: TGTGCCAGCAGTTTAGCAGCGGGGGGTTCCTACAATGAGCAGTTCTTC.